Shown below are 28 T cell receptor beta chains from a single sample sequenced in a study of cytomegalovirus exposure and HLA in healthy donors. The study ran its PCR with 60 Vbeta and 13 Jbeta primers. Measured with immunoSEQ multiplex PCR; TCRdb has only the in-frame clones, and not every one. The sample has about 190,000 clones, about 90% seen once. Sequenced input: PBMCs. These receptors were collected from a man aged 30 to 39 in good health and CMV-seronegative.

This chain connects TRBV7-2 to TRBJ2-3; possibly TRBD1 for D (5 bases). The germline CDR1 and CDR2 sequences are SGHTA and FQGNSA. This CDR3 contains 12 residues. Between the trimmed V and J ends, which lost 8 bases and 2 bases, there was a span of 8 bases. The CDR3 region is CASRQSTDTQYF. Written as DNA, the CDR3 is TGTGCCAGCCGACAGTCCACAGATACGCAGTATTTT.

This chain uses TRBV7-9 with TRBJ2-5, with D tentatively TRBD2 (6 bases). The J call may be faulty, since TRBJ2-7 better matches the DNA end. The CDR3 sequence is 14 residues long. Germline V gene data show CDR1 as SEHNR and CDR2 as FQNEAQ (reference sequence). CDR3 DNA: TGTGCCAGCAGCTTACTGGGTGGAGGGGACGAGCAGTACTTC. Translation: CASSLLGGGDEQYF.

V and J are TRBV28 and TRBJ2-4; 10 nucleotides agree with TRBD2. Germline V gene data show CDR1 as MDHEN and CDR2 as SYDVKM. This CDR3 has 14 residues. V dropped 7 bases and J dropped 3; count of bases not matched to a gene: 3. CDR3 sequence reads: CASNLAGDKNIQYF. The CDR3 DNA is TGTGCCAGCAACCTAGCGGGGGACAAAAACATTCAGTACTTC.

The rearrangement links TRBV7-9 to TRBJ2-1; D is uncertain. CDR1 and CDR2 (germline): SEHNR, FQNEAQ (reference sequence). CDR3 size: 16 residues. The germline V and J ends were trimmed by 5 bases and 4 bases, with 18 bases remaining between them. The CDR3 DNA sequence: TGTGCCAGCAGCCCAACCGGGTATAGAGGTTACAATGAGCAGTTCTTC. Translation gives CASSPTGYRGYNEQFF.

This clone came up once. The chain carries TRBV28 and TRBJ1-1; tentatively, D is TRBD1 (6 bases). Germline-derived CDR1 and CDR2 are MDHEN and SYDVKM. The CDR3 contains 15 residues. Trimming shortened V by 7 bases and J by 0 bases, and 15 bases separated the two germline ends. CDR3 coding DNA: TGTGCCAGCACCCCAAGACAGGACATGAACACTGAAGCTTTCTTT. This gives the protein CASTPRQDMNTEAFF.

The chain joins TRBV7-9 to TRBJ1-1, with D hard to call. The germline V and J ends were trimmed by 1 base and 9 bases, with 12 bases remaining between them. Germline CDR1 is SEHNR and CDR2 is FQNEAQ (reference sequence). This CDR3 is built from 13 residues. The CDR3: CASSLGGSEKAFF. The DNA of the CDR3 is TGTGCCAGCAGCTTAGGAGGATCGGAAAAAGCTTTCTTT.

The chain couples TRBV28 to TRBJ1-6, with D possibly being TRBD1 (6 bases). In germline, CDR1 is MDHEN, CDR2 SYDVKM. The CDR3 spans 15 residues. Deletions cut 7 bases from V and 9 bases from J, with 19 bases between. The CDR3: CASNEPTGSRSPLHF. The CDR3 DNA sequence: TGTGCCAGCAACGAGCCCACAGGGTCTCGTTCACCCCTCCACTTT.

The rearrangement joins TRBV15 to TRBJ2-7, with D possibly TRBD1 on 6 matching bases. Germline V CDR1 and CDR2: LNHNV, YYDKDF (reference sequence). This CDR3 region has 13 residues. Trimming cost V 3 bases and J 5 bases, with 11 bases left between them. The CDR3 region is CATSSQGKNEQYF. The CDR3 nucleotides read TGTGCCACCAGCAGTCAGGGGAAAAACGAGCAGTACTTC. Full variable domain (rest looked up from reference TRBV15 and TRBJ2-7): DAMVIQNPRYQVTQFGKPVTLSCSQTLNHNVMYWYQQKSSQAPKLLFHYYDKDFNNEADTPDNFQSRRPNTSFCFLDIRSPGLGDTAMYLCATSSQGKNEQYFGPGTRLTVT.

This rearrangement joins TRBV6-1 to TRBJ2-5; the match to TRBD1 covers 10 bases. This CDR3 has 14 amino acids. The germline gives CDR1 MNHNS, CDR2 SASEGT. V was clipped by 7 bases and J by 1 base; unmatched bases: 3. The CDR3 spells CASKTGGLQETQYF. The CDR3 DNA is TGTGCCAGCAAGACAGGGGGCCTCCAAGAGACCCAGTACTTC.

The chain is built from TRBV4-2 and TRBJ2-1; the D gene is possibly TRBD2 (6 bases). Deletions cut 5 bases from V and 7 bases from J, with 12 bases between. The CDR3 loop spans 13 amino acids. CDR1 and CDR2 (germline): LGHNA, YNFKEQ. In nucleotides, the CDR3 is TGTGCCAGCAGCGCGGACGGGAGAAATGAGCAGTTCTTC. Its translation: CASSADGRNEQFF.

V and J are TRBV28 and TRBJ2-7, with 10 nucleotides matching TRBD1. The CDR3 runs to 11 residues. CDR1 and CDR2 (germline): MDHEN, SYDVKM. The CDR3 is CSGGQGFGQYF. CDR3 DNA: TGTAGTGGGGGACAGGGGTTCGGGCAGTACTTC.

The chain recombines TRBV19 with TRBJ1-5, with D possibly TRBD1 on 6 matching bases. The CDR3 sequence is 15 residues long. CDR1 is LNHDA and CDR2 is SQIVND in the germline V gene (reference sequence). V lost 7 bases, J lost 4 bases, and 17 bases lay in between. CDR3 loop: CASTRGGGGNQPQHF. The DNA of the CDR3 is TGTGCCAGTACCCGAGGGGGGGGCGGGAATCAGCCCCAGCATTTT.

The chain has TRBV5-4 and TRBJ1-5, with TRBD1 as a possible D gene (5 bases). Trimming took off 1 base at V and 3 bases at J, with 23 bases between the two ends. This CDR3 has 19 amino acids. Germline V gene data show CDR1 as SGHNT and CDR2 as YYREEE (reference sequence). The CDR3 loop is CASSLSPGPGGWNNQPQHF. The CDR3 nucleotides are TGTGCCAGCAGCTTGAGTCCAGGGCCCGGGGGGTGGAACAATCAGCCCCAGCATTTT.

The CDR3 nucleotides are TGTGCCAGCAGTTACAGTTTCGGGGGGGCCTACAATGAGCAGTTCTTC. This encodes CASSYSFGGAYNEQFF. The chain joins TRBV6-6 to TRBJ2-1; 8 bases map to TRBD2. Unmatched junction bases numbered 5, after V lost 2 bases and J lost 2 bases. Germline V lookup: CDR1 MNHNY, CDR2 SVGAGI (reference sequence). CDR3 length equals 16 residues.

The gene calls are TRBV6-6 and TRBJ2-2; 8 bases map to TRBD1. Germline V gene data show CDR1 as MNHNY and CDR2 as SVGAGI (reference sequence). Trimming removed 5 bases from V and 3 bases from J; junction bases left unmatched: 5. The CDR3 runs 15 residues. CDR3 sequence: CASSPRTGYTGELFF. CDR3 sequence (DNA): TGTGCCAGCAGTCCCCGGACAGGGTACACCGGGGAGCTGTTTTTT.

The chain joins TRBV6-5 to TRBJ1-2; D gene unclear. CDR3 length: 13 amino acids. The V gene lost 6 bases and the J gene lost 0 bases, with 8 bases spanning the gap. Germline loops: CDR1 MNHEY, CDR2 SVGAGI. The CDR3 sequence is CASSPGANYGYTF. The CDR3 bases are TGTGCCAGCAGCCCGGGAGCTAACTATGGCTACACCTTC.

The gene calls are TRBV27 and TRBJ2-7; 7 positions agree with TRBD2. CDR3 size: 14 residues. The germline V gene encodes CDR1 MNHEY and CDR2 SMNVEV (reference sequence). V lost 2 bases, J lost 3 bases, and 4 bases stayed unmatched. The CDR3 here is CASSLGRGDYEQYF. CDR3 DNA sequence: TGTGCCAGCAGTTTAGGGAGGGGCGACTACGAGCAGTACTTC.

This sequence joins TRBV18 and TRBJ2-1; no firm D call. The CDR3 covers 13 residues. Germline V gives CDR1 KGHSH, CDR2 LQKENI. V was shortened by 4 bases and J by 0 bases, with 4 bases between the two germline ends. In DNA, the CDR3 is TGTGCCAGCTCACTCTTCTCCTACAATGAGCAGTTCTTC. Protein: CASSLFSYNEQFF.

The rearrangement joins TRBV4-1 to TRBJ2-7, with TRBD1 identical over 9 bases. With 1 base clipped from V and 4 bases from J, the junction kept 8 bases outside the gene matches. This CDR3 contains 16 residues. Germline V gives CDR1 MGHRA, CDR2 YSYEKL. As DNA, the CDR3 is TGCGCCAGCAGCCAAGGGGAGGGACAGGGTTTTTACGAGCAGTACTTC. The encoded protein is CASSQGEGQGFYEQYF.

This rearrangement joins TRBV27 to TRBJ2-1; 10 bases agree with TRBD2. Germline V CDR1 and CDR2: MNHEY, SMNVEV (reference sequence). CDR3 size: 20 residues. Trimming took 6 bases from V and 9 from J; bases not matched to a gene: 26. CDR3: CASSLEWTVPLAGTLSEQFF. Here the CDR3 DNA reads TGTGCCAGCAGCCTAGAGTGGACAGTTCCACTAGCGGGAACTCTAAGTGAGCAGTTCTTC.

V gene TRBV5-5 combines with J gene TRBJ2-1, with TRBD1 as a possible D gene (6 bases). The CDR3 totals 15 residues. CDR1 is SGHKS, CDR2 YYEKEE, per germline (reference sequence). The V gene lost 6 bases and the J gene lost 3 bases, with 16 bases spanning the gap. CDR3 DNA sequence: TGTGCCAGCACCCAGGACAGCGCAAACTACAATGAGCAGTTCTTC. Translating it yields CASTQDSANYNEQFF.

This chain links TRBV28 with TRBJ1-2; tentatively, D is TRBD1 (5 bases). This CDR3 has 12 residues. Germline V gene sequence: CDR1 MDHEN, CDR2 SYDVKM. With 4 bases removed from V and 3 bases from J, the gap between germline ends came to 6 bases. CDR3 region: CASSSTDYGYTF. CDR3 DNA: TGTGCCAGCAGTTCGACAGACTATGGCTACACCTTC.

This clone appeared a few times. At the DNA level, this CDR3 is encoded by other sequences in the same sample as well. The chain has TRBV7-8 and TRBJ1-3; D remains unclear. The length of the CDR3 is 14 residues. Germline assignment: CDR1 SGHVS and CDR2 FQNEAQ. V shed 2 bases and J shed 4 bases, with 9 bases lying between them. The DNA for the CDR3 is TGTGCCAGCAGCTTACCGGGTGCAGGAAACACCATATATTTT. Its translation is CASSLPGAGNTIYF.

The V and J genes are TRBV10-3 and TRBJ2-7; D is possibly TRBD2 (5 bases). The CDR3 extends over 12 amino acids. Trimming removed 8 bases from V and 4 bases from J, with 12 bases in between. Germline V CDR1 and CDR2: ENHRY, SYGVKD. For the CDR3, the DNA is TGTGCCATCGCGGGTAGGAGTTACGAGCAGTACTTC. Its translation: CAIAGRSYEQYF.

This CDR3 is CASSHGLAGVTGELFF. CDR3 nucleotides: TGTGCCAGCAGCCACGGACTAGCGGGAGTCACCGGGGAGCTGTTTTTT. This sequence joins TRBV11-2 and TRBJ2-2, with 13 bases that match TRBD2. Looked up from germline, CDR1 is SGHAT and CDR2 is FQNNGV. V gave up 5 bases and J gave up 4 bases; unmatched junction bases: 4. The CDR3 is made up of 16 amino acids.

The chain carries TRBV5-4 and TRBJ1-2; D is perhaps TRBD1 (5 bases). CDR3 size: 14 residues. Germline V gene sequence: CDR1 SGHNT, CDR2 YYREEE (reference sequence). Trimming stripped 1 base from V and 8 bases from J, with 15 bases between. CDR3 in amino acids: CASSLQAGVPGYTF. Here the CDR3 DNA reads TGTGCCAGCAGCTTGCAGGCGGGGGTCCCGGGCTACACCTTC.

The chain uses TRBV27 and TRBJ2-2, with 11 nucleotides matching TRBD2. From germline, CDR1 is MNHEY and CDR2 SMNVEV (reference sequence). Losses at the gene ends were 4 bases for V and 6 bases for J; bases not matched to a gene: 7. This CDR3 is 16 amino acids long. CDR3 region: CASSWASGRPPGELFF. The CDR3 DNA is TGTGCCAGCAGTTGGGCTAGCGGGAGGCCCCCCGGGGAGCTGTTTTTT.

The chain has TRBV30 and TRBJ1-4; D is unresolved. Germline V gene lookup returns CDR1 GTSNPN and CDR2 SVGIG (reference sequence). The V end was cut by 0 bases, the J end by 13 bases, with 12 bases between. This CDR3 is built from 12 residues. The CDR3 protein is CAWSVRAGGLFF. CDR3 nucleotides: TGTGCCTGGAGTGTACGAGCCGGAGGACTGTTTTTT.